The 3 T cell receptor beta chains below come from one sample, sequenced in a study of CD8 T cells in ankylosing spondylitis. TCRdb recomputed calls from the 5' RACE reads with MiXCR, one row per CDR3 protein. The data show around 250,000 distinct CDR3 sequences, approximately 12% seen once. The sequenced material came from blood, either unsorted or a sorted T cell fraction (not recorded which). These TCRs come from a male donor with ankylosing spondylitis or in good health (not recorded which).

As to this clonotype: Compared with germline, one end of the junction differs, possibly owing to a read error. The chain uses TRBV5-1 and TRBJ1-5; D is perhaps TRBD1 (5 bases). The CDR3 is 15 amino acids. The germline CDR1 and CDR2 sequences are SGHRS and YFSETQ. In DNA form, the CDR3 reads TGCGCCAACAGCTTGGCGGGGGATTTCAATCAGCCCCAGCATTTC. This gives the protein CANSLAGDFNQPQHF.

This clonotype was seen ten or more times. The chain links TRBV20-1 to TRBJ1-2, with D perhaps matching TRBD1 (5 bases). Germline values: CDR1 DFQATT, CDR2 SNEGSKA (reference sequence). Trimming stripped 6 bases from V and 2 bases from J, with 10 bases between. The CDR3 runs 12 residues. CDR3 residues: CSASRGNYGYTF. In nucleotides, the CDR3 is TGCAGTGCCTCTAGGGGCAACTATGGCTACACCTTC.

This clonotype was counted at least ten times. This rearrangement joins TRBV5-1 to TRBJ2-7; either TRBD1 or TRBD2 may fit D (6 bases each). This CDR3 spans 11 amino acids. Looked up from germline, CDR1 is SGHRS and CDR2 is YFSETQ. The germline V and J ends were trimmed by 6 bases and 6 bases, with 10 bases remaining between them. The CDR3 region is CASKGGSEQYF. For the CDR3, the DNA is TGCGCCAGCAAAGGGGGGTCCGAGCAGTACTTC.